The 24 T cell receptor beta chains reported below all come from one sample, sequenced in a study of blood T cell repertoires in COVID-19 (dated by TCRdb to between 2020 and 2021). Libraries were constructed by the immunoSEQ multiplex PCR assay. The table was pulled from immuneACCESS by TCRdb, which kept in-frame rearrangements only. Such tables lose some clones; where checked, under half of the loss comes from unresolved V genes, and the rest has no known cause. For this sample there are about 380,000 clones; around 89% appear just once. The top ten clonotypes cover about 1.2% of the sample. Sequences were obtained from PBMCs or T cells enriched from blood (not recorded which). The receptors derive from a woman younger than 30 who had recovered from COVID-19.

This chain joins TRBV27 and TRBJ1-5; 8 bases agree with TRBD1. With V trimmed by 2 bases and J by 5 bases, 5 bases remained unmatched. The CDR3 is 15 residues long. The V gene's germline CDR1 is MNHEY and CDR2 SMNVEV (reference sequence). In DNA, the CDR3 is TGTGCCAGCAGTTTACACAGGGGGAGGGATCAGCCCCAGCATTTT. Translating it yields CASSLHRGRDQPQHF.

This clone was seen just once. The chain is built from TRBV6-5 and TRBJ1-1; D unresolved. From germline, CDR1 is MNHEY and CDR2 SVGAGI. V was cut by 6 bases and J by 4 bases, with 12 bases left in between. The CDR3 has 13 amino acids. CDR3 sequence reads: CASSTFPGTEAFF. The CDR3 coding sequence is TGTGCCAGCAGCACCTTCCCGGGCACTGAAGCTTTCTTT.

J is TRBJ2-7 and V is TRBV11-2, with 8 bases lining up with TRBD1. J gave up 4 bases and V 4 bases, and 12 bases lay outside the gene matches. Germline assignment: CDR1 SGHAT and CDR2 FQNNGV. CDR3 length: 16 amino acids. DNA for the CDR3: TGTGCCAGCAGCTCCACGGGCGGGACAGGACCATACGAGCAGTACTTC. Protein: CASSSTGGTGPYEQYF.

V and J are TRBV15 and TRBJ1-2; TRBD1 might be the D (5 bases). With 5 bases removed from V and 5 bases from J, the gap between germline ends came to 15 bases. Germline CDR1 reads LNHNV; CDR2 reads YYDKDF (reference sequence). CDR3 size: 14 residues. CDR3 nucleotides: TGTGCCACCAGCCCCAGGGTCCCCGGGTATGGCTACACCTTC. It specifies CATSPRVPGYGYTF. Together with reference TRBV15 and TRBJ1-2, the CDR3 gives the full variable domain: DAMVIQNPRYQVTQFGKPVTLSCSQTLNHNVMYWYQQKSSQAPKLLFHYYDKDFNNEADTPDNFQSRRPNTSFCFLDIRSPGLGDTAMYLCATSPRVPGYGYTFGSGTRLTVV.

V and J are TRBV18 and TRBJ2-4; D perhaps matches TRBD2 (6 bases). CDR1 is KGHSH, CDR2 LQKENI, per germline. The CDR3 consists of 16 residues. The V end lost 2 bases, the J end lost 3 bases, and 14 bases lay between the germline ends. The CDR3, as DNA: TGTGCCAGCTCACCAATCCGGGACTCTGGCAAAAACATTCAGTACTTC. Amino acids: CASSPIRDSGKNIQYF.

This chain uses TRBV27 with TRBJ1-5; 9 nucleotides align to TRBD1. CDR1 is MNHEY and CDR2 is SMNVEV in the germline V gene (reference sequence). V gave up 8 bases and J gave up 7 bases; unmatched junction bases: 9. There are 14 residues in the CDR3. The CDR3 spells CASATGTGQQPQHF. CDR3 nucleotide sequence: TGTGCCAGCGCAACCGGGACAGGGCAGCAGCCCCAGCATTTT.

The V call is TRBV24-1, the J call TRBJ2-1; D possibly corresponds to TRBD1 (5 bases). V lost 1 base, J lost 6 bases, and 9 bases lay in between. The length of the CDR3 is 14 residues. Germline CDR1 reads KGHDR; CDR2 reads SFDVKD. CDR3 nucleotide sequence: TGTGCCACCAGTGATTTTGGGCAGGGCAATGAGCAGTTCTTC. Translating it yields CATSDFGQGNEQFF.

This clone was seen once. The chain recombines TRBV29-1 with TRBJ1-2; D might be TRBD1 (6 bases). CDR1 is SQVTM, CDR2 ANQGSEA, per germline. CDR3 length equals 16 residues. V gave up 5 bases and J gave up 5 bases, with 24 bases separating them. The CDR3 sequence: CSVPRSGDHMGYGYTF. CDR3 DNA: TGCAGCGTTCCTCGGTCAGGGGATCATATGGGGTATGGCTACACCTTC. Filled out from reference TRBV29-1 and TRBJ1-2, the complete variable domain reads SAVISQKPSRDICQRGTSLTIQCQVDSQVTMMFWYRQQPGQSLTLIATANQGSEATYESGFVIDKFPISRPNLTFSTLTVSNMSPEDSSIYLCSVPRSGDHMGYGYTFGSGTRLTVV.

CDR3 amino acids: CASSYSRLGASYEQYF. CDR3 bases: TGTGCCAGCAGTTACTCGCGTCTAGGGGCGTCCTACGAGCAGTACTTC. The chain employs TRBV6-5 and TRBJ2-7, with D possibly matching TRBD1 (5 bases). The V end lost 0 bases, the J end lost 1 base, and 13 bases lay between the germline ends. Germline V gene lookup returns CDR1 MNHEY and CDR2 SVGAGI. The CDR3 contains 16 residues.

The chain uses TRBV3-1 (or the pseudogene TRBV3-2) and TRBJ2-1; 8 bases align to TRBD2. Germline values: CDR1 LGHDT, CDR2 YNNKEL (reference sequence). This CDR3 is built from 17 residues. With V trimmed by 2 bases and J by 2 bases, 8 bases remained unmatched. Here the CDR3 reads CASSQPLLAAPYNEQFF. Here the CDR3 DNA reads TGTGCCAGCAGCCAACCCCTACTAGCGGCCCCCTACAATGAGCAGTTCTTC.

This clone appeared a single time. The chain carries TRBV9 and TRBJ2-2; 8 bases fit TRBD1. Trimming removed 0 bases from V and 1 base from J; junction bases left unmatched: 2. The CDR3 loop spans 16 amino acids. Germline CDR1 reads SGDLS; CDR2 reads YYNGEE. The CDR3 is CASSVGTGLNTGELFF. CDR3 DNA: TGTGCCAGCAGCGTAGGGACAGGGCTGAACACCGGGGAGCTGTTTTTT.

The genes are TRBV11-3 and TRBJ2-1, with D hard to call. Between the trimmed V and J ends, which lost 0 bases and 8 bases, there was a span of 5 bases. Germline V gene lookup returns CDR1 SGHNT and CDR2 YENEEA. The CDR3 loop spans 12 amino acids. The CDR3 DNA reads TGTGCCAGCAGCTTAGATTCGGATGAGCAGTTCTTC. Its translation: CASSLDSDEQFF.

The chain joins TRBV27 to TRBJ2-7; D call uncertain. Germline lookup yields CDR1 MNHEY and CDR2 SMNVEV (reference sequence). The germline V and J ends were trimmed by 2 bases and 2 bases, with 10 bases remaining between them. This CDR3 comprises 14 residues. CDR3 loop: CASSLALTPYEQYF. The DNA of the CDR3 is TGTGCCAGCAGTTTAGCACTAACTCCCTACGAGCAGTACTTC.

The CDR3 is CASSWVQEVSYEQYF. The CDR3, as DNA: TGTGCCAGCAGCTGGGTCCAGGAGGTTTCCTACGAGCAGTACTTC. The V call is TRBV5-5, the J call TRBJ2-7, with D possibly matching TRBD2 (5 bases). The CDR3 consists of 15 residues. The V and J ends lost 3 bases and 1 base respectively, with 14 bases between them. Germline V CDR1 and CDR2: SGHKS, YYEKEE (reference sequence). The variable domain in full, with the rest retrieved from reference TRBV5-5 and TRBJ2-7, is DAGVTQSPTHLIKTRGQQVTLRCSPISGHKSVSWYQQVLGQGPQFIFQYYEKEERGRGNFPDRFSARQFPNYSSELNVNALLLGDSALYLCASSWVQEVSYEQYFGPGTRLTVT.

This clone was seen once. The rearrangement uses TRBV3-1 (or the pseudogene TRBV3-2) and TRBJ1-2; no clear D gene. CDR1 and CDR2 (germline): LGHDT, YNNKEL (reference sequence). Trimming left V 4 bases short and J 5 bases short, with 8 bases between. The CDR3 has 12 residues. The CDR3 coding sequence is TGTGCCAGCAGCCCTGAGGGTTATGGCTACACCTTC. It translates to CASSPEGYGYTF.

Points on this clone: The CDR3 does not end in the conserved phenylalanine or tryptophan, so this is likely a read error. It is unclear where the CDR3 begins or ends on the DNA, so no DNA is shown, and the CDR3 is as TCRdb lists it. The CDR3 sequence: CASFEGTRG. V and J are TRBV19 and TRBJ1-1; no check of the table's D call, TRBD1, against the DNA was made. Inclusive of both ends, the CDR3 amounts to 9 amino acids. The germline gives CDR1 LNHDA, CDR2 SQIVND (reference sequence).

The CDR3 loop reads CASRPQGSGNTIYF. As DNA, the CDR3 is TGTGCCAGCAGACCCCAGGGTTCTGGAAACACCATATATTTT. The V gene is TRBV6-5, the J gene TRBJ1-3; D perhaps matches TRBD1 (5 bases). This CDR3 has 14 residues. Germline assignment: CDR1 MNHEY and CDR2 SVGAGI. V lost 6 bases, J lost 1 base, and 10 bases lay in between.

With respect to this clone: A read error may produce the germline difference seen at one junction end. V usage is TRBV30 and J usage is TRBJ1-6, with a weak D call TRBD1 (6 bases). This CDR3 contains 15 residues. Looked up from germline, CDR1 is GTSNPN and CDR2 is SVGIG (reference sequence). The CDR3 nucleotides are TGTGTCTGGAGTGTCGGGGCAGGGGTAGAATCACCCCTCCACTTT. As protein: CVWSVGAGVESPLHF.

This clone was detected only once. V gene TRBV20-1 combines with J gene TRBJ2-3; 9 bases fit TRBD2. Germline loops: CDR1 DFQATT, CDR2 SNEGSKA (reference sequence). V was clipped by 3 bases and J by 0 bases; unmatched bases: 16. There are 19 residues in the CDR3. The CDR3 region is CSASPPSLAGRRSTDTQYF. CDR3 coding DNA: TGCAGTGCTAGTCCCCCGTCCCTAGCGGGGCGACGTAGCACAGATACGCAGTATTTT.

Turning to this clone: The same CDR3 can be traced to other DNA sequences in this sample. The V gene is TRBV12-3 or TRBV12-4, the J gene TRBJ1-2; weak D call: TRBD1 (5 bases). The V end lost 3 bases, the J end lost 4 bases, and 9 bases lay between the germline ends. CDR3 length: 13 amino acids. The CDR3 region is CASSFRGGYGYTF. Here the CDR3 DNA reads TGTGCCAGCAGTTTTAGGGGCGGCTATGGCTACACCTTC.

This rearrangement joins TRBV3-1 (or the pseudogene TRBV3-2) to TRBJ1-1; no reliable D call. The ends were cut back, 0 bases at V and 3 bases at J, with 14 bases in the middle. This CDR3 has 16 residues. Germline CDR1 reads LGHDT; CDR2 reads YNNKEL (reference sequence). In DNA form, the CDR3 reads TGTGCCAGCAGCCAAGATCTTTTGTCCCGGGACACTGAAGCTTTCTTT. Residues: CASSQDLLSRDTEAFF.

V and J are TRBV6-5 and TRBJ2-7; D possibly corresponds to TRBD1 (5 bases). Germline-derived CDR1 and CDR2 are MNHEY and SVGAGI. This CDR3 spans 12 amino acids. V lost 6 bases to trimming and J lost 5 bases, with 11 bases between them. CDR3 amino acids: CASRDLGHEQYF. The CDR3 nucleotides read TGTGCCAGCAGAGACCTGGGGCACGAGCAGTACTTC.

V gene TRBV6-2 or TRBV6-3 combines with J gene TRBJ1-5, with TRBD1 matching 8 bases. Germline V lookup: CDR1 MNHEY, CDR2 SVGEGT. The junction had 6 bases not matched to a gene; V was cut back by 5 bases and J by 0 bases. The CDR3 contains 16 residues. DNA of the CDR3: TGTGCCAGCAGTCCCGGGACAGGCTTTAGCAATCAGCCCCAGCATTTT. Its protein is CASSPGTGFSNQPQHF.

This rearrangement joins TRBV18 to TRBJ2-2; 8 nucleotides match TRBD1. J lost 4 bases, V lost 8 bases, and 9 bases had no gene match. CDR3 size: 15 residues. Per germline, CDR1 KGHSH and CDR2 LQKENI. The CDR3 reads CASTTGTGVTGELFF. CDR3 nucleotides: TGTGCCAGCACTACCGGGACAGGAGTCACCGGGGAGCTGTTTTTT.